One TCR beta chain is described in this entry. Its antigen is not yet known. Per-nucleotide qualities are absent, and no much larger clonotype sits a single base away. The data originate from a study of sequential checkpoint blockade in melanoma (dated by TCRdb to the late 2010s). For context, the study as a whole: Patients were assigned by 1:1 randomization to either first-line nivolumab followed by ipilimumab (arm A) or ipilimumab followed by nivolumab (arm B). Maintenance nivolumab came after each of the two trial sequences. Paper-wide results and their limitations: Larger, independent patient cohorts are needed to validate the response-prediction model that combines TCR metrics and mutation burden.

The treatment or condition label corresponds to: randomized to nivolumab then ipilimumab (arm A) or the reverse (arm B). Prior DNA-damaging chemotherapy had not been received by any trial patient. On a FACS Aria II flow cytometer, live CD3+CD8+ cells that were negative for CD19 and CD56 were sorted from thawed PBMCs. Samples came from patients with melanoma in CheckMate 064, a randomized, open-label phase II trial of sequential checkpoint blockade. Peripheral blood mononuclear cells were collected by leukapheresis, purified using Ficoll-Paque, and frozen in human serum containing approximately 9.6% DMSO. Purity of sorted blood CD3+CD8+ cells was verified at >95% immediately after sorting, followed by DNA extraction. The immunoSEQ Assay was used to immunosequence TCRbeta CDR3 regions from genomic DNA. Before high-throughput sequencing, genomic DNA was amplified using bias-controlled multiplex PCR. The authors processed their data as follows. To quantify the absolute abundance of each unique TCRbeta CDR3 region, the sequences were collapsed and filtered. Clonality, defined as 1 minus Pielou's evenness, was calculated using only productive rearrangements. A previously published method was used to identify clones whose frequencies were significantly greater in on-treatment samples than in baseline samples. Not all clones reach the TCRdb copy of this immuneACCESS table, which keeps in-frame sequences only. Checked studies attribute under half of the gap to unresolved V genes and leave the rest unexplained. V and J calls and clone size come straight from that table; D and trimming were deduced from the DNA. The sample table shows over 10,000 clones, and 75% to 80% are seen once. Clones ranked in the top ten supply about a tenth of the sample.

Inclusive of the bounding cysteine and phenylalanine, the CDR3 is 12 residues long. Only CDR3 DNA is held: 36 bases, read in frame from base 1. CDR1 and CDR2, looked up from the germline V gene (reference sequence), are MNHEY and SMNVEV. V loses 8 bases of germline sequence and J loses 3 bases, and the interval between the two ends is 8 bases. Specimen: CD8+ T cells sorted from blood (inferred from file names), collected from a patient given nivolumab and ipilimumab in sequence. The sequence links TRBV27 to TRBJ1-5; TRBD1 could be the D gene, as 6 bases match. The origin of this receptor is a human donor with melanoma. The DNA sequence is TGTGCCAGCTGGACAGCCAATCAGCCCCAGCATTTT. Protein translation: CASWTANQPQHF.